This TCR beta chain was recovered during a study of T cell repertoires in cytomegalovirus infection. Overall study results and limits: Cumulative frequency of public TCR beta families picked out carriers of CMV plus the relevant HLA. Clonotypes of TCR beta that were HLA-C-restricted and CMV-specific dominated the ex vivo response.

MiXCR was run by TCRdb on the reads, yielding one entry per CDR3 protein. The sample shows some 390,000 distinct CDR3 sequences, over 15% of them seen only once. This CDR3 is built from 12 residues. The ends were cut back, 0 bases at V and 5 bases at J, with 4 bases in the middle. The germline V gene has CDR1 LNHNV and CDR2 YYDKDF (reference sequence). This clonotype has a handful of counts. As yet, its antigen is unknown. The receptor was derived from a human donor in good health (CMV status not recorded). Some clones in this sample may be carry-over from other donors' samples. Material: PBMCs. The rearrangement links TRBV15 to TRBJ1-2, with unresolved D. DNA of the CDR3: TGTGCCACCAGCAGAGACAGATATGGCTACACCTTC. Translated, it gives CATSRDRYGYTF.